One and the same sample provided the 15 T cell receptor beta chains below, sequenced in a study of shared clonotypes between healthy human individuals. Here immunoSEQ multiplex PCR was the method, and the copy in TCRdb shows in-frame clones only, minus some. The table has 2 million to 2.5 million clones, more than 85% seen once. The sequencing input was naive CD4+ T cells from PBMCs. Noted subset: CD45RA+ positively selected. These receptors came from a man between 18 and 35 years old in good health. Some clones in this sample may be carry-over from other donors' samples.

Here the CDR3 DNA reads TGCGCCAGCAGCCAAGTAGGAAATCCAGCGAACACTGAAGCTTTCTTT. It specifies CASSQVGNPANTEAFF. V usage is TRBV4-1 and J usage is TRBJ1-1; D remains ambiguous. Germline CDR1 is MGHRA and CDR2 is YSYEKL. This CDR3 has 16 residues. The V gene lost 1 base and the J gene lost 1 base, with 13 bases spanning the gap.

As concerns this clone: In the same sample, other DNA sequences code for this CDR3. V gene TRBV4-3 combines with J gene TRBJ2-6; the D is unclear. Germline CDR1 reads LGHNA; CDR2 reads YSLEER. This CDR3 region has 15 residues. Trimming pared 1 base from V and 2 bases from J, leaving 6 bases between. CDR3 in amino acids: CASSQAGAGANVLTF. The DNA for the CDR3 is TGCGCCAGCAGCCAAGCTGGGGCTGGGGCCAACGTCCTGACTTTC.

Concerning this clone: The sample carries other DNA sequences with the same CDR3. This sequence joins TRBV27 and TRBJ2-7; perhaps TRBD2 as D (5 bases). V was trimmed by 6 bases and J by 0 bases, leaving 9 bases between them. The CDR3 is made up of 13 amino acids. CDR1 and CDR2 (germline): MNHEY, SMNVEV (reference sequence). The CDR3 protein is CASSSGSSYEQYF. The CDR3 DNA follows: TGTGCCAGCAGCTCGGGGAGCTCCTACGAGCAGTACTTC.

The rearrangement links TRBV16 to TRBJ1-1; maybe TRBD1 (5 bases). V lost 2 bases to trimming and J lost 4 bases, with 11 bases between them. Per germline, CDR1 KGHSY and CDR2 FQNENV. The CDR3 is 14 amino acids. CDR3 in amino acids: CASSQGGEGTEAFF. DNA for the CDR3: TGTGCCAGCAGCCAAGGGGGGGAGGGCACTGAAGCTTTCTTT.

The count of this clone is one. The chain joins TRBV6-6 to TRBJ1-5; D is possibly TRBD1 (6 bases). Trimming left V 5 bases short and J 0 bases short, with 11 bases between. Germline CDR1 is MNHNY and CDR2 is SVGAGI (reference sequence). This CDR3 has 15 residues. CDR3 sequence (DNA): TGTGCCAGCAGTCACGACAGGTATAGCAATCAGCCCCAGCATTTT. Translation gives CASSHDRYSNQPQHF.

The chain carries TRBV4-3 and TRBJ2-7, with 11 nucleotides matching TRBD2. Germline V gene data show CDR1 as LGHNA and CDR2 as YSLEER. The CDR3 runs 15 residues. Losses at the gene ends were 4 bases for V and 3 bases for J; bases not matched to a gene: 5. The CDR3 region has the DNA TGCGCCAGCAGCCCCTCCCTAGCGGGAGGCTACGAGCAGTACTTC. Its translation is CASSPSLAGGYEQYF.

The chain is built from TRBV7-9 and TRBJ1-2; D might be TRBD1 (6 bases). V was pared by 5 bases and J by 7 bases, with 17 bases between. The CDR3 consists of 14 residues. Germline values: CDR1 SEHNR, CDR2 FQNEAQ (reference sequence). The CDR3 nucleotides read TGTGCCAGCAGCCCAAACAGGGCTGCAGGTGGCTACACCTTC. This encodes CASSPNRAAGGYTF.

V usage is TRBV5-4 and J usage is TRBJ2-5, with a possible D match to TRBD1 (6 bases). V was pared by 4 bases and J by 5 bases, with 24 bases between. The CDR3 totals 17 residues. From germline, CDR1 is SGHNT and CDR2 YYREEE (reference sequence). The CDR3 DNA sequence: TGTGCCAGCAGCCGCCAACTCGGGCAGGGGAGCGTCGAGACCCAGTACTTC. Its translation: CASSRQLGQGSVETQYF.

This clone was observed a few times. Other DNA sequences in this specimen translate into the identical CDR3. The chain recombines TRBV28 with TRBJ1-1; unclear D gene. The CDR3 totals 11 residues. Germline loops: CDR1 MDHEN, CDR2 SYDVKM. V gave up 2 bases and J gave up 6 bases, with 4 bases separating them. This CDR3 is CASSLRAEAFF. The CDR3 DNA sequence: TGTGCCAGCAGTTTAAGGGCTGAAGCTTTCTTT. Complete variable domain (other parts from reference TRBV28 and TRBJ1-1): DVKVTQSSRYLVKRTGEKVFLECVQDMDHENMFWYRQDPGLGLRLIYFSYDVKMKEKGDIPEGYSVSREKKERFSLILESASTNQTSMYLCASSLRAEAFFGQGTRLTVV.

J is TRBJ2-5 and V is TRBV18; 10 bases agree with TRBD1. CDR1 and CDR2 (germline): KGHSH, LQKENI. CDR3 length equals 14 residues. J was trimmed by 4 bases and V by 2 bases; bases with no gene match: 1. The CDR3 DNA is TGTGCCAGCTCACCAGGGACAGGGGTAGAGACCCAGTACTTC. It codes for CASSPGTGVETQYF.

V and J are TRBV28 and TRBJ2-7; the D gene is possibly TRBD2 (6 bases). Germline loops: CDR1 MDHEN, CDR2 SYDVKM. Deletions cut 6 bases from V and 2 bases from J, with 17 bases between. The CDR3 spans 15 residues. The chain's CDR3 is CASSVGGIAAYEQYF. CDR3 nucleotide sequence: TGTGCCAGCAGCGTGGGGGGAATCGCAGCCTACGAGCAGTACTTC.

This rearrangement joins TRBV7-2 to TRBJ2-7; TRBD2 aligns across 9 bases. V shed 5 bases, J shed 1 base, and the junction held 6 bases outside the gene matches. CDR1 and CDR2 from the germline V gene are SGHTA and FQGNSA. The CDR3 totals 15 residues. The CDR3 coding sequence is TGTGCCAGCAGCAGAGGACTAGCGCCTTCCTACGAGCAGTACTTC. Its translation: CASSRGLAPSYEQYF. Complete variable domain (other parts from reference TRBV7-2 and TRBJ2-7): GAGVSQSPSNKVTEKGKDVELRCDPISGHTALYWYRQSLGQGLEFLIYFQGNSAPDKSGLPSDRFSAERTGGSVSTLTIQRTQQEDSAVYLCASSRGLAPSYEQYFGPGTRLTVT.

The V gene is TRBV19, the J gene TRBJ2-1, with 7 bases lining up with TRBD2. Trimming cost V 5 bases and J 3 bases; bases outside gene matches: 19. The CDR3 totals 19 residues. CDR1 and CDR2 (germline): LNHDA, SQIVND (reference sequence). The CDR3 reads CASSPRSGGGTIDYNEQFF. CDR3 nucleotides: TGTGCCAGTAGTCCACGGTCCGGAGGTGGGACTATCGACTACAATGAGCAGTTCTTC.

The chain couples TRBV18 to TRBJ2-7, with D unresolved. Germline CDR1 reads KGHSH; CDR2 reads LQKENI. Trimming shortened V by 6 bases and J by 7 bases, and 22 bases separated the two germline ends. The CDR3 is 15 amino acids. Here the CDR3 DNA reads TGTGCCAGCTCCCTGGGAATTAACCCCCTGGGGGAGCAGTACTTC. It specifies CASSLGINPLGEQYF.

The rearrangement links TRBV28 to TRBJ1-5; the D gene is possibly TRBD1 (5 bases). Looked up from germline, CDR1 is MDHEN and CDR2 is SYDVKM. V gave up 5 bases and J gave up 5 bases, with 13 bases separating them. The CDR3 length is 14 residues. In DNA form, the CDR3 reads TGTGCCAGCAGTCAAGGGGACGCCTATCAGCCCCAGCATTTT. It codes for CASSQGDAYQPQHF.